This TCR beta chain was found in a study of blood T cell repertoires in COVID-19. The wider study: Sites in the United States, Italy and Spain provided acute and convalescent COVID-19 samples. Sources were T cells, B-cell-depleted T cells, or PBMCs; the material itself was cDNA or gDNA.

Germline V CDR1 and CDR2: ENHRY, SYGVKD. The V segment lost 8 bases and the J segment 3 bases; nucleotides outside the gene matches: 6. The CDR3 sequence is 14 residues long. Original methodology: Cell counts per sample came from amplifying reference gene primers. Only in-frame clones appear in the TCRdb table, and some are missing; sequencing was by immunoSEQ multiplex PCR. Clone size and the V and J calls come from that table; the DNA yielded D and trimming. This sample has 80,000 to 130,000 clones; roughly 87% occur once, and the top ten carry about 6%. The sequence came from a woman aged 60-75 years with acute or convalescent COVID-19. This chain uses TRBV10-3 with TRBJ2-3; 9 bases are shared with TRBD1. Sequencing was carried out using peripheral blood. CDR3 nucleotide sequence: TGTGCCATCGGTTTAGGACAGGGGACAGATACGCAGTATTTT. It encodes CAIGLGQGTDTQYF.